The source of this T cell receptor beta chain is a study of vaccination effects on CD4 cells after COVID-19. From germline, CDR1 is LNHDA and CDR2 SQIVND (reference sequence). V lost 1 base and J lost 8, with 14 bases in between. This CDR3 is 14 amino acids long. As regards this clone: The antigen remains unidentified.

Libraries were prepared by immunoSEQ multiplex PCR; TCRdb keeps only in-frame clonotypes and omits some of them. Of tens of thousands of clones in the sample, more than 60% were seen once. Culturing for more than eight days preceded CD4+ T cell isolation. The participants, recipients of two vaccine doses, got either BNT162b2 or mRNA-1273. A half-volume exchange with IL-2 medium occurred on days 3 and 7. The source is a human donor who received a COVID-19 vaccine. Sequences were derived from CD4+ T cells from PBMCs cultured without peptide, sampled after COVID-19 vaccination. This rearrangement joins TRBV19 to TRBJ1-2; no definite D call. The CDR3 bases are TGTGCCAGTAGTATAGGGGCCGGAGTGGGAGGCTACACCTTC. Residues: CASSIGAGVGGYTF.